What follows describes a single TCR beta chain. Its antigen is currently unknown. The PCR used 60 Vbeta and 13 Jbeta primers. Here immunoSEQ multiplex PCR was the method, and the copy in TCRdb shows in-frame clones only, minus some. The sample shows about 98,000 clones, about 80% of them seen only once. The source of the sample is a study of cytomegalovirus exposure and HLA in healthy donors. Study conclusions and caveats: Being indistinguishable, some V segments were excluded, TRBV6-2 and TRBV6-3 among them. What a later analysis showed was that several of the most significant clusters appeared linked to common viral pathogens. TCR beta V- and J-gene trimming was later associated with a missense DCLRE1C variant. The study found most TCR sequences rare, yet found some public TCRs in many donors.

CDR3 length: 18 amino acids. The V gene end was trimmed by 5 bases and the J gene end by 3 bases; junction bases not matched to a gene: 15. Per the germline V gene, CDR1 is SGHTA and CDR2 is FQGNSA. J is TRBJ2-1 and V is TRBV7-2; 8 positions agree with TRBD2. The receptor was isolated from a man aged 55 to 70 in good health and CMV-seropositive. The sample comprised PBMCs. In DNA, the CDR3 is TGTGCCAGCAGCCGGTTCGGGGGTAGCGGGACTAACTACAATGAGCAGTTCTTC. Translating gives CASSRFGGSGTNYNEQFF.